This T cell receptor beta chain was identified in a study of molecular identifiers for immune sequencing clone quantification. To note about this clonotype: What it recognizes is unknown.

Study-level points and caveats: Identical barcode-sharing TCR molecules could lead to underestimated sizes for highly expanded clones. Clones above 20 RNA copies contained over 99% of effector molecules and under 1% of naive molecules.

TCRdb called the PCR reads again in MiXCR, with one record for every CDR3 protein. The repertoire holds under 350,000 distinct CDR3 sequences, with over 20% as singletons. Naive CD8 T cells were sorted, and the gate applied was CD8+CD4-CCR7+CD45RA+. Unmatched junction bases numbered 11, after V lost 1 base and J lost 5 bases. The CDR3 runs 15 residues. Germline V gene data show CDR1 as DFQATT and CDR2 as SNEGSKA (reference sequence). This chain uses TRBV20-1 with TRBJ2-7; 7 nucleotides line up with TRBD1. This TCR was sampled from a human donor in good health. Some libraries in this study had Jurkat cell RNA spiked in. The sample consisted of naive CD8+ T cells from blood, with Jurkat cell RNA spiked in. Subset denoted: FACS-sorted CD8+CD4-CCR7+CD45RA+ naive T cells. CDR3 DNA: TGCAGTGCTAGAGGTTTGGGTCAGGGGGACGACGAGCAGTACTTC. Encoded protein: CSARGLGQGDDEQYF.